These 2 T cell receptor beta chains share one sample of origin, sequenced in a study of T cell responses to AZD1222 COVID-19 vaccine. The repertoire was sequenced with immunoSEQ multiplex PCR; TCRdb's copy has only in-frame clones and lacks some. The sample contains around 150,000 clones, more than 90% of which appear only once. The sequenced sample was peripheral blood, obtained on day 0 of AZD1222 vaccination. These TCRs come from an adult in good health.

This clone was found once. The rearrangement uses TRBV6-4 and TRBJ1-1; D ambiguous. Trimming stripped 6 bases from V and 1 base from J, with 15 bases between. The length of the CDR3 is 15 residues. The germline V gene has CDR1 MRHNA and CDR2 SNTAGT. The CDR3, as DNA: TGTGCCAGCAGGAGGCGGGAAGGCTCGAACACTGAAGCTTTCTTT. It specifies CASRRREGSNTEAFF.

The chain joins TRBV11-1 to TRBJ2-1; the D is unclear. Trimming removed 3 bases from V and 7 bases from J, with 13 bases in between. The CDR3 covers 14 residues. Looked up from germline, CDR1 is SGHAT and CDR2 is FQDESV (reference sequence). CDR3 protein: CASSFVRSLNEQFF. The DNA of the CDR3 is TGTGCCAGCAGCTTCGTAAGGTCCCTTAATGAGCAGTTCTTC.